This TCR beta chain appears in the sequencing data of a study of shared clonotypes between healthy human individuals. Libraries were prepared by immunoSEQ multiplex PCR; TCRdb keeps only in-frame clonotypes and omits some of them. The profile shows over a million clones, about 98.5% of them singletons. The TCR sequence derives from a man aged 30 to 45 in good health. Sequencing was carried out using naive CD4+ T cells sorted from blood. Specified subset: CD45RA+ positively selected.

The CDR3 sequence is CASSILQGATADTQYF. The CDR3 bases are TGTGCCAGTAGTATACTACAGGGGGCGACAGCAGATACGCAGTATTTT. V gene TRBV19 combines with J gene TRBJ2-3, with 9 bases lining up with TRBD1. The trim removed 2 bases at V and 4 bases at J, leaving 7 bases unmatched. Germline V gene data show CDR1 as LNHDA and CDR2 as SQIVND (reference sequence). CDR3 size: 16 residues.